This TCR beta chain was retrieved from a study of vaccination and CD4 T cells after COVID-19. V was clipped by 2 bases and J by 8 bases, with 19 bases between them. This CDR3 is 16 amino acids long. Treatment: roughly nine-day PBMC culture with coronavirus spike peptide pools or control peptides (ViraFEST assay). Details on this clonotype: Its antigen is not identified.

Cultured CD4+ T-cell DNA underwent Oncomine TCR Beta short-read sequencing. TCRdb processed the PCR reads anew with MiXCR; each CDR3 protein has one entry. The table lists 4,600 or so distinct CDR3 sequences, approximately 40% of them singletons. Input material: CD4+ T cells from blood, cultured in vitro. The V call is TRBV12-3 or TRBV12-4, the J call TRBJ2-1, with unresolved D. This clonotype was obtained from a human donor who had recovered from COVID-19. The CDR3 sequence: CASSLRAGFGVDEQFF. The CDR3 nucleotides read TGTGCCAGCAGTTTACGGGCTGGGTTTGGGGTTGATGAGCAGTTCTTC.